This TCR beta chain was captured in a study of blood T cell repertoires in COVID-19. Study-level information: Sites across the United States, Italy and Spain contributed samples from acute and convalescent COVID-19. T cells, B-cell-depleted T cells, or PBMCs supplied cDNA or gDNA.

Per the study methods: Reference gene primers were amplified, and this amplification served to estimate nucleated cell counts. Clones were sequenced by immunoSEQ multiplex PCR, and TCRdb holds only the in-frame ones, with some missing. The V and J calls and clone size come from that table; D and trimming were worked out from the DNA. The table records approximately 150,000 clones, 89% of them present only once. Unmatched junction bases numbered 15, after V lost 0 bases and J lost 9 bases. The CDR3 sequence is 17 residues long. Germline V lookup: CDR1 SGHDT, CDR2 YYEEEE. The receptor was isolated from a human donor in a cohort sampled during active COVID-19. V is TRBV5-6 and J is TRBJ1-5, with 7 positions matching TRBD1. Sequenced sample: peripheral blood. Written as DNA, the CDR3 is TGTGCCAGCAGCTTGGCAGGGGGACAATGGATCCCAGGGCCCCAGCATTTT. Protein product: CASSLAGGQWIPGPQHF. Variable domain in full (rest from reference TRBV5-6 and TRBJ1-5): DAGVTQSPTHLIKTRGQQVTLRCSPKSGHDTVSWYQQALGQGPQFIFQYYEEEERQRGNFPDRFSGHQFPNYSSELNVNALLLGDSALYLCASSLAGGQWIPGPQHFGDGTRLSIL.